The source of this T cell receptor (beta chain) is a study of spatial heterogeneity in lung cancer. Study conclusions and caveats: How many expanded intratumoral alpha and beta TCRs were present tracked the tumor mutation count, which was a count of nonsynonymous mutations.

Time point here: sample taken at primary tumor resection. Trimming left V 4 bases short and J 1 base short, with 14 bases between. This CDR3 spans 15 amino acids. Germline CDR1 SGHRS, CDR2 YFSETQ. This clonotype rates as medium-sized. Its antigen is unknown. TCRdb called the 5' RACE reads again in MiXCR, with one record for every CDR3 protein. The repertoire includes some 4,900 distinct CDR3 sequences, about 12% of them detected once, and roughly a tenth sits in the top ten. This TCR came from a female donor with early-stage non-small cell lung cancer. The J gene is TRBJ1-2, the V gene TRBV5-1; D might be TRBD1 (6 bases). The starting material was lung tumor tissue, obtained at surgery. The CDR3 loop reads CASSPRQGNNYGYTF. CDR3 in DNA: TGCGCCAGCAGCCCGCGTCAGGGGAATAACTATGGCTACACCTTC. Variable domain in full (rest from reference TRBV5-1 and TRBJ1-2): KAGVTQTPRYLIKTRGQQVTLSCSPISGHRSVSWYQQTPGQGLQFLFEYFSETQRNKGNFPGRFSGRQFSNSRSEMNVSTLELGDSALYLCASSPRQGNNYGYTFGSGTRLTVV.